This T cell receptor beta chain was retrieved from a study of OX40 agonist ivuxolimab in advanced cancers. Study details: The patients received agonistic anti-OX40 (CD134) antibody ivuxolimab. Findings and caveats of the study: Clones of CD4+ and CD8+ blood T cells grew by week 6 at doses of 0.1 to 3.0 mg/kg. Antigen specificity of clonally expanded peripheral T cells was not established.

The V gene lost 7 bases and the J gene lost 9 bases, with 22 bases spanning the gap. Germline values: CDR1 LGHNT, CDR2 FRNRAP. The CDR3 is 15 residues long. About this clone itself: No antigen is known for it.

People who had autoimmune disease history or systemic immunosuppression were excluded. The protocol was immunoSEQ multiplex PCR, while the TCRdb copy is restricted to in-frame clones and leaves out a portion. The sample records 95,000 to 150,000 clones, just over 90% being singletons. The receptor was derived from an adult with an advanced solid tumor such as melanoma, head and neck, liver or kidney cancer. This sequence joins TRBV12-5 and TRBJ1-5; TRBD1 is a possible D gene (6 bases). The source material was CD4+ or CD8+ T cells sorted from blood, sampled in a trial of the OX40 agonist ivuxolimab. The CDR3 nucleotides are TGTGCTAGTGCTTCGGTAACAGGGATATCCGGGCCCCAGCATTTT. Amino acid sequence: CASASVTGISGPQHF. The full variable domain, its missing parts supplied by reference TRBV12-5 and TRBJ1-5, is DARVTQTPRHKVTEMGQEVTMRCQPILGHNTVFWYRQTMMQGLELLAYFRNRAPLDDSGMPKDRFSAEMPDATLATLKIQPSEPRDSAVYFCASASVTGISGPQHFGDGTRLSIL.